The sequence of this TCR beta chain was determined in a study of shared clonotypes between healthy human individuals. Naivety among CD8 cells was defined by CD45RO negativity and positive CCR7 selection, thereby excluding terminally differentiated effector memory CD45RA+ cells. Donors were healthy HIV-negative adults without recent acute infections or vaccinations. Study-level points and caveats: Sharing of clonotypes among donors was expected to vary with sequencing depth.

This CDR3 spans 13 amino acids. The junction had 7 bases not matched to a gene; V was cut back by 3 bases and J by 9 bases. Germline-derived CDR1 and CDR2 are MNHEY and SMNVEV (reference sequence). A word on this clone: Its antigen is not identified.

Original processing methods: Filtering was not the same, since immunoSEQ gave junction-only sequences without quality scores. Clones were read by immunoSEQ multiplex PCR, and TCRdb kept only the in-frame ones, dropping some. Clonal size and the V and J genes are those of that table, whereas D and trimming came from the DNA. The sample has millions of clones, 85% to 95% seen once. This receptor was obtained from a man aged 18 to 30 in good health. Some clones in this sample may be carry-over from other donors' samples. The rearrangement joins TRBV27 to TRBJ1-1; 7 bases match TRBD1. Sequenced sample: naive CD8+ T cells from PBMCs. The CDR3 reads CASSFRQGTQAFF. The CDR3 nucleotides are TGTGCCAGCAGTTTTCGACAGGGCACACAAGCTTTCTTT.